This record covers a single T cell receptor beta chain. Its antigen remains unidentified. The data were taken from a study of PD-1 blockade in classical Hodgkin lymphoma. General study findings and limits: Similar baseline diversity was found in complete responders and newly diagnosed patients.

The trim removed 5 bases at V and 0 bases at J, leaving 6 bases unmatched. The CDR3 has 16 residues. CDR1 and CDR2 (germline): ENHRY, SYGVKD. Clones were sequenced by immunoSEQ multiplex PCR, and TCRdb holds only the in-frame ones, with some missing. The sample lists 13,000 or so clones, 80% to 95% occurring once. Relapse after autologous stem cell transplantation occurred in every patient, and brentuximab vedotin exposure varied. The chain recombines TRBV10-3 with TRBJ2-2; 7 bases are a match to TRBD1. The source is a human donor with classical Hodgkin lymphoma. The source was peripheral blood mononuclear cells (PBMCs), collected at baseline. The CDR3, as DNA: TGTGCCATCAGTCCCCGGGACAGAGCGAACACCGGGGAGCTGTTTTTT. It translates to CAISPRDRANTGELFF.